This entry lists 14 T cell receptor beta chains sequenced from one sample in a study of tumor-infiltrating lymphocytes in primary liver carcinoma. Starting material for RNA and DNA co-extraction consisted of 20-30 mg of unsorted bulk tissue. cDNA specific to TCR beta was made from 500 ng of total RNA, with a constant-region primer employed for priming. Three nested multiplex PCR rounds, a slightly modified ARM-PCR, produced the libraries for TCR beta. The two initial PCR rounds, around 10 cycles each, used TRBV1-TRBV30 forward and C-beta reverse primers. Via MiXCR, TCRdb re-called the multiplex PCR reads, giving one row per CDR3 protein. Among tens of thousands of distinct CDR3 sequences listed, approximately 72% were seen once. The sample was liver tumor tissue from sampling region 1. Documented subset: tumor region T1, superior pole. The source is a man aged 40-50 years with primary liver carcinoma and hepatitis B virus infection.

About this clonotype itself: At one end the junction does not follow the germline gene, possibly because of a read error. The rearrangement joins TRBV6-6 to TRBJ1-6, with 7 bases aligning to TRBD1. The CDR3 consists of 13 residues. Per the germline V gene, CDR1 is MNHNY and CDR2 is SVGAGI (reference sequence). The CDR3 is CASTTGDDSPLHF. As DNA, the CDR3 is TGTGCCAGCACTACAGGGGACGATTCACCCCTCCACTTC.

This clonotype was detected a few times. One end of the junction does not line up with germline, which may come from a read error. The CDR3 loop is CVIRSGQGTYNEQFF. The DNA of the CDR3 is TGTGTCATCAGATCGGGACAGGGGACCTACAATGAGCAGTTCTTC. The V gene is TRBV10-3, the J gene TRBJ2-1, with TRBD1 matching over 10 bases. Germline V gene sequence: CDR1 ENHRY, CDR2 SYGVKD. The CDR3 has 15 amino acids.

On this clonotype itself: A read error may produce the germline difference seen at one junction end. The chain joins TRBV29-1 to TRBJ1-2, with D possibly being TRBD1 (5 bases). The CDR3 covers 11 residues. Per the germline V gene, CDR1 is SQVTM and CDR2 is ANQGSEA. The CDR3 reads CSVRQHYGYAF. CDR3 nucleotides: TGCAGCGTTAGACAGCACTATGGCTACGCCTTC.

This clonotype was picked up a small number of times. Since a much larger clone is just one base distant, this may be a read error. The rearrangement joins TRBV28 to TRBJ2-3; a weak D match, TRBD2 (6 bases). The germline V gene encodes CDR1 MDHEN and CDR2 SYDVKM. The CDR3 sequence is 13 residues long. In DNA, the CDR3 is TGTGCCAGCAGTACAACTAGCACAGATGCGCAGTATTTT. It specifies CASSTTSTDAQYF. The variable domain in full, completed from reference TRBV28 and TRBJ2-3, reads DVKVTQSSRYLVKRTGEKVFLECVQDMDHENMFWYRQDPGLGLRLIYFSYDVKMKEKGDIPEGYSVSREKKERFSLILESASTNQTSMYLCASSTTSTDAQYFGPGTRLTVL.

V usage is TRBV11-2 and J usage is TRBJ2-1; either TRBD1 or TRBD2 may supply D (5 bases each). Germline V gene sequence: CDR1 SGHAT, CDR2 FQNNGV. This CDR3 contains 15 residues. CDR3 bases: TGTGCTAGCGTACTAGGGAACCTACGGGGACATGAGCAGTTCTTC. It encodes CASVLGNLRGHEQFF.

Worth noting for this clonotype: A much larger clone sits a single nucleotide away, making a read error possible. The CDR3 carries no conserved terminal phenylalanine or tryptophan, so it likely arises from a read error. This rearrangement joins TRBV30 to TRBJ2-3; D uncertain. V gave up 0 bases and J gave up 2 bases, with 6 bases separating them. The CDR3 sequence is 13 residues long. CDR1 is GTSNPN and CDR2 is SVGIG in the germline V gene (reference sequence). DNA of the CDR3: TGTGCCTGGAGTGTTTTAGCCACAGATACGCAGTATTCT. It translates to CAWSVLATDTQYS.

This clonotype showed up many times. The chain has TRBV19 and TRBJ2-2; D unclear. CDR1 is LNHDA and CDR2 is SQIVND in the germline V gene (reference sequence). The CDR3 has 14 amino acids. The germline V and J ends were trimmed by 5 bases and 0 bases, with 7 bases remaining between them. The CDR3 protein is CASSPLPNTGELFF. The CDR3, as DNA: TGTGCCAGTAGTCCGTTACCGAACACCGGGGAGCTGTTTTTT.

A note on this clonotype: The junction and the germline gene differ at one end; a read error may be behind it. The V call is TRBV6-1, the J call TRBJ1-5; the match to TRBD1 covers 10 bases. Germline CDR1 MNHNS, CDR2 SASEGT. This CDR3 is 15 amino acids long. Here the CDR3 DNA reads TGTGCCAGCAGTGGGGGGACAGGGGTCAATCAGCACCAGCATTTT. Translated: CASSGGTGVNQHQHF.

Comment on this clonotype: The germline gene is not matched at one end of the junction; a read error may be the cause. The J gene is TRBJ2-6, the V gene TRBV6-1; a weak D match, TRBD1 (6 bases). Germline V CDR1 and CDR2: MNHNS, SASEGT. The CDR3 loop spans 16 amino acids. CDR3 amino acids: CTSTRTADSGANVLTF. The DNA of the CDR3 is TGTACCAGTACCAGGACAGCGGACTCCGGGGCCAACGTCCTGACTTTC.

The chain combines TRBV11-2 with TRBJ2-7, with TRBD1 as a possible D gene (6 bases). The CDR3 covers 16 residues. Germline loops: CDR1 SGHAT, CDR2 FQNNGV. Trimming took 10 bases from V and 2 from J, leaving 24 bases between them. The CDR3 here is CANRNSDFSGAYEQYF. CDR3 in DNA: TGTGCCAACCGGAATAGTGACTTCTCAGGGGCCTACGAGCAGTACTTC.

Points on this clonotype: Relative to the germline gene, one junction end is altered; a read error may explain this. J is TRBJ2-3 and V is TRBV6-5; 8 nucleotides match TRBD2. This CDR3 contains 15 residues. Germline V gene data show CDR1 as MNHEY and CDR2 as SVGAGI. The CDR3 here is CASSYGTSDTDTQCF. In DNA form, the CDR3 reads TGTGCCAGCAGTTACGGGACTAGTGACACAGATACGCAGTGTTTT.

This clonotype showed up many times. This sequence joins TRBV2 and TRBJ2-7, with TRBD1 matching 8 bases. The J segment lost 0 bases and the V segment lost 5 bases, leaving 3 bases of the junction unmatched. The CDR3 has 14 residues. Germline V gene data show CDR1 as SNHLY and CDR2 as FYNNEI. The CDR3 nucleotides read TGTGCCAGCAGTTGGACAGGGAACTCCTACGAGCAGTACTTC. It encodes CASSWTGNSYEQYF. The full variable domain, completed using reference TRBV2 and TRBJ2-7, is EPEVTQTPSHQVTQMGQEVILRCVPISNHLYFYWYRQILGQKVEFLVSFYNNEISEKSEIFDDQFSVERPDGSNFTLKIRSTKLEDSAMYFCASSWTGNSYEQYFGPGTRLTVT.

V is TRBV2 and J is TRBJ2-3, with D hard to call. This CDR3 comprises 11 residues. Germline V CDR1 and CDR2: SNHLY, FYNNEI. V was cut by 5 bases and J by 3 bases, with 3 bases left in between. CDR3 nucleotides: TGTGCCAGCAGTAGAACAGATACGCAGTATTTT. Residues: CASSRTDTQYF.

Comments on this clonotype: The junction and the germline gene differ at one end; a read error may be behind it. The rearrangement links TRBV6-1 to TRBJ1-1; D may be TRBD1 (5 bases). This CDR3 region has 18 residues. Germline V gene sequence: CDR1 MNHNS, CDR2 SASEGT. The CDR3 DNA reads TGTGCTAGCAGGGTTTTTGACCGGGTGCTTTGGATGAACACTGAAGTTTTCTTT. Protein product: CASRVFDRVLWMNTEVFF.